This T cell receptor (beta chain) was captured by sequencing in a study of regulatory T cells in long-lasting Graves disease. The sample holds many counts of this clonotype. The CDR3 has 14 residues. In germline, CDR1 is MDHEN, CDR2 SYDVKM. J gave up 4 bases and V 2 bases, and 4 bases lay outside the gene matches. With iRepertoire HTBI primers and Arm-PCR of CDR3 regions, TCR beta libraries were built. One entry per CDR3 protein, called by TCRdb with MiXCR from the multiplex PCR reads. Of roughly 420,000 distinct CDR3 sequences listed, about 15% are singletons. Time point of the sample: newly diagnosed GD, antithyroid drugs for less than 3 months. The TCR library was made from RNA extracted from PBMCs. This same sample was also taken into another study, of T cells in Graves' hyperthyroidism and ophthalmopathy. This second study notes: Carried out on the TCR CDR3, a first-round RT-PCR used the HTBI primer set.

V is TRBV28 and J is TRBJ1-2, with 7 bases fitting TRBD1. This TCR came from a woman in her twenties or thirties with Graves disease. Sequencing used peripheral blood mononuclear cells (PBMCs), obtained at new diagnosis, from a patient treated with antithyroid drugs. CDR3 protein: CASSLRGQLYGYTF. The CDR3 DNA follows: TGTGCCAGCAGTTTAAGGGGACAGCTCTATGGCTACACCTTC.